This is a list of T cell receptor beta chains from one sample in a study of T cells expressing NK-cell markers. Each CDR3 protein gets one entry in TCRdb, which reprocessed the 5' RACE reads and gives no DNA. The listing contains 300,000 to 500,000 distinct CDR3 sequences. Input material: blood T cells: a sorted CD56 or NKG2C T cell subset, CD4+ or CD8+ T cells, or bulk PBMC T cells (not recorded which). These TCRs come from a woman aged 50 to 60 in good health. CDR3s include the opening cysteine and the closing phenylalanine or tryptophan.

>TRBJ1-4|TRBV3-1
CASSQAHRRNEKLFF
>TRBJ2-1|TRBV28
CASSLSIGYNEQFF
>TRBJ2-5|TRBV7-8
CASSLDPQGMYQETQYF
>TRBJ1-5|TRBV20-1
CSAISSVTNQPQHF
>TRBJ2-2|TRBV5-5
CASSLEQGAPTGELFF
>TRBJ2-1|TRBV9
CASSVRERNEQFF
>TRBJ2-3|TRBV12-3/TRBV12-4
CASSFFPLLTGEGDTQYF
>TRBJ2-3|TRBV5-6
CASSPGRPADTQYF
>TRBJ2-3|TRBV28
CASSLYGGTNTQYF
>TRBJ1-4|TRBV15
CATSREVPGQGFLFF
>TRBJ2-5|TRBV11-2
CASSSGASGRGETQYF
>TRBJ2-1|TRBV10-1
CASSSSNEQFF
>TRBJ2-2|TRBV29-1
CSVPPGGGQGAFLAGELFF
>TRBJ2-2|TRBV11-2
CASSSGGRLTGELFF
>TRBJ2-3|TRBV7-6
CASSWETGEPSTDTQYF
>TRBJ2-1|TRBV24-1
CATSDVQEIGTLYNEQFF
>TRBJ2-1|TRBV5-1
CASSSFSGRAYNEQFF
>TRBJ2-2|TRBV11-2
CASSLAQGDFTGELFF
>TRBJ2-4|TRBV29-1
CSTKLGNIQYF
>TRBJ1-5|TRBV19
CASSANGGNQPQHF
>TRBJ2-6|TRBV11-2
CASRGVSSGANVLTF
>TRBJ2-2|TRBV29-1
CSGRLQGGTGELFF
>TRBJ2-5|TRBV24-1
CATSDDYQETQYF
>TRBJ2-3|TRBV15
CATSLAPADTQYF
>TRBJ1-4|TRBV11-3
CASSPPAEREKLFF
>TRBJ2-5|TRBV19
CASSMVLAGAQETQYF
>TRBJ1-4|TRBV20-1
CSARDGRVLEKLFF
>TRBJ2-1|TRBV5-1
CASSTISSGSYNEQFF
>TRBJ1-2|TRBV6-1
CASSEAGGFGYTF
>TRBJ2-7|TRBV2
CASTKEWDLMRTYEQYF
>TRBJ2-7|TRBV29-1
CSVSGDSSYEQYF
>TRBJ2-2|TRBV24-1
CATSDDRQGTGELFF
>TRBJ2-2|TRBV3-1
CASLGATGELFF
>TRBJ2-1|TRBV4-1
CASSQDENGRAYNEQFF
>TRBJ2-5|TRBV4-1
CASSQDRLIQETQYF
>TRBJ2-7|TRBV11-3
CASSPRGLTYEQYF
>TRBJ1-1|TRBV20-1
CSAPPPGPMNTEAFF
>TRBJ2-7|TRBV13
CASSSWGDEQYF
>TRBJ1-1|TRBV9
CASNLRPAKGLWTEAFF
>TRBJ2-7|TRBV7-9
CASTLAGGTYEQYF
>TRBJ2-2|TRBV12-3/TRBV12-4
CASSFLIWDRGHTGELFF
>TRBJ2-3|TRBV12-3/TRBV12-4
CASSRRGGADTQYF
>TRBJ2-6|TRBV28
CASGIRISGANVLTF
>TRBJ1-2|TRBV2
CASSEARGSYTF
>TRBJ1-4|TRBV7-8
CASSQGVISNEKLFF
>TRBJ2-2|TRBV24-1
CATSDVAGGPLGTGELFF
>TRBJ2-1|TRBV24-1
CATSDPTGDGDEQFF
>TRBJ1-1|TRBV12-3/TRBV12-4
CASRGWQGNTEAFF
>TRBJ2-1|TRBV7-9
CASSAPGLAGESNEQFF
>TRBJ2-3|TRBV6-5
CASSYRAGGRTDTQYF
>TRBJ2-1|TRBV24-1
CATSSEELYNEQFF
>TRBJ2-1|TRBV5-1
CASSLVGDVYNEQFF
>TRBJ1-1|TRBV12-3/TRBV12-4
CASSFLSPRGTEAFF
>TRBJ2-1|TRBV20-1
CSASGRRYNEQFF